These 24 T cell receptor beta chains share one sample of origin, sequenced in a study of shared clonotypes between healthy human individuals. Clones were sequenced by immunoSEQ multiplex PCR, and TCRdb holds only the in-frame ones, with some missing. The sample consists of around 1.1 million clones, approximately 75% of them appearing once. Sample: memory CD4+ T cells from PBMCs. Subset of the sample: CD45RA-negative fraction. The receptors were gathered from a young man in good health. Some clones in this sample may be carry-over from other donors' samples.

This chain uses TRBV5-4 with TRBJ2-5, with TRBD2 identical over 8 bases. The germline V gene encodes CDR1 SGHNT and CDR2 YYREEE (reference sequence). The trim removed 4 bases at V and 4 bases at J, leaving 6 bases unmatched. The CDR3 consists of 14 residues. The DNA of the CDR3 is TGTGCCAGCAGCAAGACGGGAGGGGGAGAGACCCAGTACTTC. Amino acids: CASSKTGGGETQYF.

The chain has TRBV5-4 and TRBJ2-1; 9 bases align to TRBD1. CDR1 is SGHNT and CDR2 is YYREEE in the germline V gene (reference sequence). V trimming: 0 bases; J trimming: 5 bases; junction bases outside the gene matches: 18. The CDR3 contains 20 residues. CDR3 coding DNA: TGTGCCAGCAGCTTGGCGGGACAGGGTTTTCTTAAGACCAATAACAATGAGCAGTTCTTC. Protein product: CASSLAGQGFLKTNNNEQFF.

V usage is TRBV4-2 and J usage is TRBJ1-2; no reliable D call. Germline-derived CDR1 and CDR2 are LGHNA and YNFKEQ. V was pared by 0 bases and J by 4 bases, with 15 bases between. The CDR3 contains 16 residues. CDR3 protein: CASSQDLGPERYGYTF. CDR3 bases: TGTGCCAGCAGCCAAGATCTAGGGCCAGAGCGCTATGGCTACACCTTC.

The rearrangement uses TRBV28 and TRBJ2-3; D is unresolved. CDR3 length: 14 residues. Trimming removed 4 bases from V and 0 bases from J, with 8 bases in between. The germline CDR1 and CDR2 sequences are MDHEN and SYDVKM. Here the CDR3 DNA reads TGTGCCAGCAGTTATTCCAAAAGCACAGATACGCAGTATTTT. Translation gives CASSYSKSTDTQYF.

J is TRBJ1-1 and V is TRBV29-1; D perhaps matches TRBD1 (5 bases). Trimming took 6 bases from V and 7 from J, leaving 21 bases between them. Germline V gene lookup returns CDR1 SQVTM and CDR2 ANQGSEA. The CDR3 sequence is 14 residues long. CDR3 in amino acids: CSVTNTGRADEAFF. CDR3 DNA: TGCAGCGTGACGAATACCGGCAGGGCGGATGAAGCTTTCTTT.

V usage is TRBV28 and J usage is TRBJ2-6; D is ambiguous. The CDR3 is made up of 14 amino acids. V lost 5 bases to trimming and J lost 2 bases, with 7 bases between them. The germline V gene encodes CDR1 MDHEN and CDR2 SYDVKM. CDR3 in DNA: TGTGCCAGCAGTGATTCTGCTGGGGCCAACGTCCTGACTTTC. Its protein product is CASSDSAGANVLTF.

The CDR3 DNA is TGTGCCAGCAGCAGTAACAGGGACCTGTTCGGGGAGCTGTTTTTT. Encoded protein: CASSSNRDLFGELFF. The chain links TRBV27 to TRBJ2-2, with a possible D match to TRBD1 (6 bases). The germline V and J ends were trimmed by 6 bases and 7 bases, with 18 bases remaining between them. The CDR3 has 15 residues. Germline V gene lookup returns CDR1 MNHEY and CDR2 SMNVEV (reference sequence).

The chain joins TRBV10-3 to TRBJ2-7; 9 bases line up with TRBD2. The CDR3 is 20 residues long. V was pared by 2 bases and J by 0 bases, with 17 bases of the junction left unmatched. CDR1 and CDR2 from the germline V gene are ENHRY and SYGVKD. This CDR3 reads CAISEPAGARGGGYSYEQYF. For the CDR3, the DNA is TGTGCCATCAGTGAGCCCGCGGGGGCGCGGGGGGGAGGGTACTCCTACGAGCAGTACTTC.

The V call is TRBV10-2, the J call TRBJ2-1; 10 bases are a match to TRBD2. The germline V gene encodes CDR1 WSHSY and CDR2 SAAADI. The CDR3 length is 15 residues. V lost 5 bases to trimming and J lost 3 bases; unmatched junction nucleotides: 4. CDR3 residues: CASSPGTSVYNEQFF. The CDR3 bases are TGCGCCAGCAGTCCCGGGACTAGCGTCTACAATGAGCAGTTCTTC.

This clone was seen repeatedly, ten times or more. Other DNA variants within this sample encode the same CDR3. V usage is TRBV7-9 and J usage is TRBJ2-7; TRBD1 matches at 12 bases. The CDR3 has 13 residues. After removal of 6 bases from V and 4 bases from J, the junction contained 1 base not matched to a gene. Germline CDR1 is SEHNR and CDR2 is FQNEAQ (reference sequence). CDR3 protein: CASRGQGAYEQYF. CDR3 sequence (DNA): TGTGCCAGCAGGGGACAGGGGGCTTACGAGCAGTACTTC. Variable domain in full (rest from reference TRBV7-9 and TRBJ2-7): DTGVSQNPRHKITKRGQNVTFRCDPISEHNRLYWYRQTLGQGPEFLTYFQNEAQLEKSRLLSDRFSAERPKGSFSTLEIQRTEQGDSAMYLCASRGQGAYEQYFGPGTRLTVT.

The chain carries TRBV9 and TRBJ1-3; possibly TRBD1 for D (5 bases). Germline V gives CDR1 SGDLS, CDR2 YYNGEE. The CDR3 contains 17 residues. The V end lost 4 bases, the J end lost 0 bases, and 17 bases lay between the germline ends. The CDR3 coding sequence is TGTGCCAGCAGCTCCCACCGGCAGGGATTCTCTGGAAACACCATATATTTT. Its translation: CASSSHRQGFSGNTIYF. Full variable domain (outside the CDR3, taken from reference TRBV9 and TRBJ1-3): DSGVTQTPKHLITATGQRVTLRCSPRSGDLSVYWYQQSLDQGLQFLIQYYNGEERAKGNILERFSAQQFPDLHSELNLSSLELGDSALYFCASSSHRQGFSGNTIYFGEGSWLTVV.

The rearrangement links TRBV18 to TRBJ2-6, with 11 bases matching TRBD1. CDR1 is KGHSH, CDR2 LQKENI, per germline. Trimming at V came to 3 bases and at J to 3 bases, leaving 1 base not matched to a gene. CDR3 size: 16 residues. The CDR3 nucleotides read TGTGCCAGCTCACCGGACAGGGGGCTTGGGGCCAACGTCCTGACTTTC. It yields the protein CASSPDRGLGANVLTF.

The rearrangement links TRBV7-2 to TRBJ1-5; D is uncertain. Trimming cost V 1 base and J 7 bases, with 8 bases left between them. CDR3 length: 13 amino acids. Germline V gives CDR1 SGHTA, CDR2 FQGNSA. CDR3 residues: CASSLGRAQPQHF. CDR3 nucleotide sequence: TGTGCCAGCAGCTTAGGTAGGGCCCAGCCCCAGCATTTT.

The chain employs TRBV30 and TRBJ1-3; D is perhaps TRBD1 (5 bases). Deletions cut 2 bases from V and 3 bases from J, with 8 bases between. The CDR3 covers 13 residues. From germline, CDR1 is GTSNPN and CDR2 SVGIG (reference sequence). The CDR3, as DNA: TGTGCCTGGAGTCGGGGGTATGGAAACACCATATATTTT. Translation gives CAWSRGYGNTIYF.

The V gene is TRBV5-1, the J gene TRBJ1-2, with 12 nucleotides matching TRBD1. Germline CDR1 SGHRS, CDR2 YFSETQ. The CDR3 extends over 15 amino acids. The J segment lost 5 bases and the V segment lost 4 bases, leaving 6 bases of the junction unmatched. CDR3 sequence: CASSQGQGAIYGYTF. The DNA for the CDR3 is TGCGCCAGCAGCCAGGGACAGGGGGCCATTTATGGCTACACCTTC.

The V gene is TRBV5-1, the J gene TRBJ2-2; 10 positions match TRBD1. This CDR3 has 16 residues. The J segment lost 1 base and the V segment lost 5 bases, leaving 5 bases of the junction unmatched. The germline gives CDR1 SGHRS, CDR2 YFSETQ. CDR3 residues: CASRSDRGLNTGELFF. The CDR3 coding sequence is TGCGCCAGCAGATCCGACAGGGGGCTGAACACCGGGGAGCTGTTTTTT.

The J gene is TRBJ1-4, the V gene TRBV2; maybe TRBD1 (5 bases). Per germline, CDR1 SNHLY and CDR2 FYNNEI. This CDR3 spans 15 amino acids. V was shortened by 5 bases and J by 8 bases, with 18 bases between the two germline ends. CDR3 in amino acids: CASSPLGTPGEKLFF. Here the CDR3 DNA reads TGTGCCAGCAGTCCCTTAGGGACCCCCGGGGAAAAACTGTTTTTT.

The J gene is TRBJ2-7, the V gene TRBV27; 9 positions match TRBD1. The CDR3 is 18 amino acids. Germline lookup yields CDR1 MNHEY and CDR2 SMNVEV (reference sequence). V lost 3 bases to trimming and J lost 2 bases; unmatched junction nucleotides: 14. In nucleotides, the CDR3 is TGTGCCAGCAGTTTCCGATTTCCCGACAGGGGGAGAGCCTACGAGCAGTACTTC. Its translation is CASSFRFPDRGRAYEQYF.

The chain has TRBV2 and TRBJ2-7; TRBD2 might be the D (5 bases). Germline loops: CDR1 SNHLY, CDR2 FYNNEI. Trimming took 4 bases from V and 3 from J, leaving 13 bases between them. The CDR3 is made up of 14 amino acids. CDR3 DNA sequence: TGTGCCAGCAGTGTCGGGAACTCTTTCTACGAGCAGTACTTC. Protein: CASSVGNSFYEQYF.

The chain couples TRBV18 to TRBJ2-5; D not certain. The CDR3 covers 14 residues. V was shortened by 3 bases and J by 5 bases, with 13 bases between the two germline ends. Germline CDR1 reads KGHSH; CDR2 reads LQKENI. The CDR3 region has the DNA TGTGCCAGCTCACCGGCAAACAATGGGGAGACCCAGTACTTC. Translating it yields CASSPANNGETQYF.

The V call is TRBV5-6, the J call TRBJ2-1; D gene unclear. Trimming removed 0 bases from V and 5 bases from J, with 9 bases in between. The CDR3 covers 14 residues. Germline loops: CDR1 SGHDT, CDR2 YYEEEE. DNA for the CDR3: TGTGCCAGCAGCTTGGGGAGTGCTGACAATGAGCAGTTCTTC. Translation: CASSLGSADNEQFF.

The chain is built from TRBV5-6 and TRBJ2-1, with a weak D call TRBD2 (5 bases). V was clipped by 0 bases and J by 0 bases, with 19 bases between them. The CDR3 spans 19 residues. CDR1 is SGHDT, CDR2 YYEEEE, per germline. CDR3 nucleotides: TGTGCCAGCAGCTTGGATAAGGCGGGCGGCCGTAGCTCCTACAATGAGCAGTTCTTC. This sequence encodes CASSLDKAGGRSSYNEQFF.

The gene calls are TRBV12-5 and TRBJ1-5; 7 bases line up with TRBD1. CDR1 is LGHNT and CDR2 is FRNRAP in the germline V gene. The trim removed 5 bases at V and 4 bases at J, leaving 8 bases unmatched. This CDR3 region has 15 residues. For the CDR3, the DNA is TGTGCTAGTGGTCACCGGGACAGTACAAATCAGCCCCAGCATTTT. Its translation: CASGHRDSTNQPQHF.

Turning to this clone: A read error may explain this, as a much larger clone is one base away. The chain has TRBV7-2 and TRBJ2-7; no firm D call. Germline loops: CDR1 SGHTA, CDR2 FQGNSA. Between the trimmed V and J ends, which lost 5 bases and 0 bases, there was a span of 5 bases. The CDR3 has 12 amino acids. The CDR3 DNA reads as TGTGCCAGCAGCGGGGACTCCTACGAGCAGTACTTC. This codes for CASSGDSYEQYF.